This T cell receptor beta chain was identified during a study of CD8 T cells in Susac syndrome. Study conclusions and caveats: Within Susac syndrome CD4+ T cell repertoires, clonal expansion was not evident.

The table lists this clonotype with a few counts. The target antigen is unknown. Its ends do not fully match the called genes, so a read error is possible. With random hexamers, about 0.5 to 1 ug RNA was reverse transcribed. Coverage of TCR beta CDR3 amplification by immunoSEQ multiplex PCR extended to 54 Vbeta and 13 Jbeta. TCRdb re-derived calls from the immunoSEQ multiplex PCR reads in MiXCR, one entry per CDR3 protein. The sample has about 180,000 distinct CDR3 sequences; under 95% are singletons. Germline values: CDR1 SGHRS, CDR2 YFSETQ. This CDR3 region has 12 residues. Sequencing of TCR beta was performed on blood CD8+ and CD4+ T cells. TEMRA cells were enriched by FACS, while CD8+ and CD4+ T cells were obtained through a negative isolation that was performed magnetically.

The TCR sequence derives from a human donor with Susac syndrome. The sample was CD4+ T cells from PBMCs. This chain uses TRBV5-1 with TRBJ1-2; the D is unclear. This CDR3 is CASSLEGGGYTF. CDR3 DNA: TGTGCCAGCAGTTTGGAGGGAGGCGGCTACACCTTC.